Following are 31 T cell receptor beta chains from one sample sequenced in a study of regulatory T cells in long-lasting Graves disease. Time point in this sample: newly diagnosed GD, antithyroid drugs for less than 3 months. PBMC RNA served as the TCR library source. To make TCR beta libraries, researchers used iRepertoire HTBI primers and Arm-PCR of CDR3 regions. A single record per CDR3 protein comes from TCRdb applying MiXCR to the multiplex PCR reads. The data hold a few hundred thousand distinct CDR3 sequences, with 15% to 20% observed a single time. The sample was also reused in another study, on T cells in Graves' hyperthyroidism and ophthalmopathy.

The sequencing here drew on peripheral blood mononuclear cells (PBMCs), taken at new diagnosis, from a patient treated with antithyroid drugs. These receptors came from a woman aged 18-29 years with Graves disease.

This clonotype occurred many times. The V and J genes are TRBV7-9 and TRBJ2-7, with 11 bases identical to TRBD2. Germline CDR1 reads SEHNR; CDR2 reads FQNEAQ (reference sequence). V trimming: 1 base; J trimming: 3 bases; junction bases outside the gene matches: 5. This CDR3 is built from 16 residues. In DNA form, the CDR3 reads TGTGCCAGCAGCTTAGAAGGTCTAGCGGGAGGCTACGAGCAGTACTTC. Amino acid sequence: CASSLEGLAGGYEQYF.

This clonotype was seen a handful of times. V usage is TRBV27 and J usage is TRBJ1-5; D call uncertain. The CDR3 has 14 amino acids. Trimming took 6 bases from V and 2 from J, leaving 11 bases between them. Germline lookup yields CDR1 MNHEY and CDR2 SMNVEV (reference sequence). Here the CDR3 reads CASSQRGRNQPQHF. The CDR3 DNA reads as TGTGCCAGCAGCCAGAGAGGTCGCAATCAGCCCCAGCATTTT.

This clonotype was detected a few times. In nucleotides, the CDR3 is TGTGCCAGCAGCGGGACAGGGTTAGGTGAAAAACTGTTTTTT. This sequence encodes CASSGTGLGEKLFF. J is TRBJ1-4 and V is TRBV9; TRBD1 matches at 8 bases. CDR3 size: 14 residues. The V gene's germline CDR1 is SGDLS and CDR2 YYNGEE. With 3 bases clipped from V and 7 bases from J, the junction kept 5 bases outside the gene matches.

In this sample, this clonotype turned up many times. The genes are TRBV11-2 and TRBJ1-4, with D uncertain. This CDR3 comprises 14 residues. Germline assignment: CDR1 SGHAT and CDR2 FQNNGV. V was cut by 2 bases and J by 2 bases, with 6 bases left in between. In DNA, the CDR3 is TGTGCCAGCAGCTTAACCATCACTAATGAAAAACTGTTTTTT. Its translation is CASSLTITNEKLFF.

This clonotype was seen a handful of times. The CDR3 DNA sequence: TGCAGTGCTCCGGATCCAGAGACAGGGAAATCTGAAGCTTTCTTT. It encodes CSAPDPETGKSEAFF. The chain combines TRBV20-1 with TRBJ1-1; 7 bases map to TRBD1. Germline V gene sequence: CDR1 DFQATT, CDR2 SNEGSKA (reference sequence). V shed 5 bases, J shed 6 bases, and the junction held 15 bases outside the gene matches. The CDR3 extends over 15 amino acids.

This clonotype was observed many times. The CDR3 region has the DNA TGTGCCAGCAGTTCCGACAGAATTCTTTACGAGCAGTACTTC. Translation gives CASSSDRILYEQYF. This chain links TRBV28 with TRBJ2-7, with D maybe TRBD1 (5 bases). The germline V gene has CDR1 MDHEN and CDR2 SYDVKM. CDR3 length equals 14 residues. The V end lost 4 bases, the J end lost 4 bases, and 14 bases lay between the germline ends.

As concerns this clonotype: Given a much more abundant clone one base away, this may be a read error. The chain couples TRBV18 to TRBJ2-3; D unclear. The CDR3 covers 15 residues. The germline V gene encodes CDR1 KGHSH and CDR2 LQKENI. The V and J ends lost 7 bases and 0 bases respectively, with 14 bases between them. CDR3: CASCLIMASTDTQYF. The CDR3 DNA sequence: TGTGCCAGCTGCCTTATCATGGCTAGCACAGATACGCAGTATTTT. Full variable domain (missing parts from reference TRBV18 and TRBJ2-3): NAGVMQNPRHLVRRRGQEARLRCSPMKGHSHVYWYRQLPEEGLKFMVYLQKENIIDESGMPKERFSAEFPKEGPSILRIQQVVRGDSAAYFCASCLIMASTDTQYFGPGTRLTVL.

This clonotype was counted between two and nine times. The chain carries TRBV5-4 and TRBJ2-5, with TRBD2 matching 8 bases. This CDR3 region has 17 residues. Losses at the gene ends were 0 bases for V and 2 bases for J; bases not matched to a gene: 9. CDR1 is SGHNT, CDR2 YYREEE, per germline (reference sequence). CDR3 residues: CASSLDPSGPAQETQYF. As DNA, the CDR3 is TGTGCCAGCAGCTTGGACCCTAGCGGGCCAGCACAAGAGACCCAGTACTTC.

This clonotype was seen ten or more times. The chain joins TRBV24-1 to TRBJ2-1; tentatively, D is TRBD1 (6 bases). The germline V gene encodes CDR1 KGHDR and CDR2 SFDVKD. V gave up 2 bases and J gave up 1 base, with 14 bases separating them. The CDR3 loop spans 17 amino acids. The CDR3 sequence is CATSDSEGVGSYNEQFF. The CDR3 DNA reads TGTGCCACCAGTGATTCCGAGGGGGTAGGGTCCTACAATGAGCAGTTCTTC.

This clonotype has at least ten counts. The rearrangement uses TRBV6-1 and TRBJ2-7, with a tentative D call TRBD1 (6 bases). V dropped 6 bases and J dropped 0 bases, with 12 bases sitting between them. Germline V gene sequence: CDR1 MNHNS, CDR2 SASEGT. This CDR3 comprises 14 residues. As DNA, the CDR3 is TGTGCCAGCAGGGGAACAGGGTCCTCCTACGAGCAGTACTTC. Translation gives CASRGTGSSYEQYF.

This clonotype was observed at least ten times. The rearrangement uses TRBV6-1 and TRBJ1-6, with D unclear. Trimming stripped 7 bases from V and 8 bases from J, with 21 bases between. Germline-derived CDR1 and CDR2 are MNHNS and SASEGT. The CDR3 runs to 16 residues. The CDR3 is CASTVGPGSGHSPLHF. As DNA, the CDR3 is TGTGCCAGCACCGTCGGCCCGGGATCTGGCCATTCACCCCTCCACTTT.

This clonotype was observed at least ten times. The chain is built from TRBV5-8 and TRBJ1-5; D unresolved. The CDR3 totals 11 residues. Trimming took off 6 bases at V and 5 bases at J, with 6 bases between the two ends. CDR1 and CDR2 (germline): SGHTS, YDEGEE. CDR3 sequence (DNA): TGTGCCAGCACAGTAGATCAGCCCCAGCATTTT. It specifies CASTVDQPQHF.

This clonotype showed up many times. The chain is built from TRBV29-1 and TRBJ2-1; TRBD1 agrees at 9 bases. The length of the CDR3 is 13 residues. Germline V gene data show CDR1 as SQVTM and CDR2 as ANQGSEA. J was trimmed by 5 bases and V by 8 bases; bases with no gene match: 7. CDR3 bases: TGCAGCTTCCGGGACAGGGAAAACAATGAGCAGTTCTTC. It codes for CSFRDRENNEQFF.

The chain is built from TRBV2 and TRBJ1-2, with 7 bases lining up with TRBD1. The germline gives CDR1 SNHLY, CDR2 FYNNEI. With V trimmed by 6 bases and J by 8 bases, 6 bases remained unmatched. The CDR3 spans 12 residues. The CDR3 DNA sequence: TGTGCCAGCAGGACCGACAGGGAAGGCTACACCTTC. Protein product: CASRTDREGYTF. The whole variable domain, filled in from reference TRBV2 and TRBJ1-2, reads EPEVTQTPSHQVTQMGQEVILRCVPISNHLYFYWYRQILGQKVEFLVSFYNNEISEKSEIFDDQFSVERPDGSNFTLKIRSTKLEDSAMYFCASRTDREGYTFGSGTRLTVV.

This clonotype was recorded a few times. V and J are TRBV6-2 or TRBV6-3 and TRBJ1-2, with 7 positions matching TRBD1. Trimming took 5 bases from V and 5 from J; bases not matched to a gene: 14. CDR1 is MNHEY and CDR2 is SVGEGT in the germline V gene. The CDR3 contains 16 residues. The CDR3 loop is CASSVPKTGREYGYTF. For the CDR3, the DNA is TGTGCCAGCAGTGTCCCGAAGACAGGGAGGGAGTATGGCTACACCTTC.

The table lists this clonotype with a few counts. The genes are TRBV5-4 and TRBJ2-5, with a possible D match to TRBD1 (5 bases). Trimming stripped 1 base from V and 4 bases from J, with 11 bases between. The germline V gene encodes CDR1 SGHNT and CDR2 YYREEE (reference sequence). CDR3 length equals 14 residues. Written as DNA, the CDR3 is TGTGCCAGCAGCTTGACAGGCACCCGAGAGACCCAGTACTTC. Protein sequence: CASSLTGTRETQYF.

This clonotype showed up just a few times. V usage is TRBV20-1 and J usage is TRBJ1-2; D is uncertain. There are 12 residues in the CDR3. Germline V lookup: CDR1 DFQATT, CDR2 SNEGSKA (reference sequence). The V end lost 6 bases, the J end lost 3 bases, and 11 bases lay between the germline ends. The CDR3 DNA sequence: TGCAGTGCGGACCCCCGGGACTATGGCTACACCTTC. It codes for CSADPRDYGYTF.

In its sample, this clonotype was seen many times. V and J are TRBV7-6 and TRBJ2-7, with 12 bases that match TRBD2. The CDR3 is 15 residues long. J lost 3 bases, V lost 3 bases, and 3 bases had no gene match. The germline gives CDR1 SGHVS, CDR2 FNYEAQ. In nucleotides, the CDR3 is TGTGCCAGCAGCTTGACTAGCGGGAGTTACTACGAGCAGTACTTC. This translates into CASSLTSGSYYEQYF.

As to this clonotype: Since no conserved phenylalanine or tryptophan closes the CDR3, a read error is the likely cause. The rearrangement links TRBV7-2 to TRBJ1-5, with D hard to call. The CDR3 length is 13 residues. Germline V lookup: CDR1 SGHTA, CDR2 FQGNSA. Trimming stripped 1 base from V and 2 bases from J, with 3 bases between. CDR3 coding DNA: TGTGCCAGCAGCTTAGTGGGCAATCAGCCCCAGCATTTG. This gives the protein CASSLVGNQPQHL.

Many counts were recorded for this clonotype. V usage is TRBV20-1 and J usage is TRBJ1-1; TRBD1 matches 8 bases. Germline CDR1 is DFQATT and CDR2 is SNEGSKA (reference sequence). V shed 4 bases, J shed 7 bases, and the junction held 5 bases outside the gene matches. This CDR3 contains 12 residues. Written as DNA, the CDR3 is TGCAGTGCTAAACCGGGACAGGATGAAGCTTTCTTT. Translation: CSAKPGQDEAFF.

This clonotype occurred many times. The chain employs TRBV7-9 and TRBJ2-7; TRBD2 aligns across 7 bases. CDR3 size: 16 residues. Germline V gene sequence: CDR1 SEHNR, CDR2 FQNEAQ (reference sequence). The trim removed 5 bases at V and 3 bases at J, leaving 13 bases unmatched. The CDR3 DNA reads as TGTGCCAGCAGCAGTAGGTCGGGAGGCCAGTACTACGAGCAGTACTTC. Protein product: CASSSRSGGQYYEQYF.

In this sample, this clonotype turned up many times. The chain couples TRBV3-1 to TRBJ2-7; D is undetermined. Germline V lookup: CDR1 LGHDT, CDR2 YNNKEL (reference sequence). The CDR3 has 15 amino acids. Between the trimmed V and J ends, which lost 0 bases and 2 bases, there was a span of 11 bases. CDR3 coding DNA: TGTGCCAGCAGCCAAGATTGGGCGTCTACCTACGAGCAGTACTTC. It is translated as CASSQDWASTYEQYF.

This clonotype was seen many times. V gene TRBV20-1 combines with J gene TRBJ2-1; 8 bases align to TRBD2. The trim removed 3 bases at V and 6 bases at J, leaving 10 bases unmatched. CDR1 and CDR2 (germline): DFQATT, SNEGSKA (reference sequence). The CDR3 is made up of 15 amino acids. CDR3 residues: CSASWSSGRFNEQFF. The DNA for the CDR3 is TGCAGTGCTAGTTGGTCGAGCGGGAGATTCAATGAGCAGTTCTTC.

Remarks on this clonotype: This could be a read error, since a much larger clone is one nucleotide away. The rearrangement joins TRBV28 to TRBJ2-7; 14 bases are a match to TRBD2. V gave up 4 bases and J gave up 7 bases; unmatched junction bases: 9. The CDR3 extends over 16 amino acids. Germline CDR1 and CDR2: MDHEN and SYDVKM. The CDR3 sequence: CASSSGGLAGVTEQYF. CDR3 in DNA: TGTGCCAGCAGTTCAGGGGGACTAGCGGGAGTTACTGAGCAGTACTTC.

In its sample, this clonotype was seen many times. The rearrangement links TRBV6-1 to TRBJ2-5, with TRBD2 matching 7 bases. The J segment lost 6 bases and the V segment lost 6 bases, leaving 13 bases of the junction unmatched. CDR1 is MNHNS, CDR2 SASEGT, per germline. This CDR3 has 15 amino acids. This chain's CDR3 is CASRSPARESKTQYF. DNA of the CDR3: TGTGCCAGCAGGTCCCCCGCGCGGGAGTCCAAGACCCAGTACTTC.

This clonotype was seen repeatedly, ten times or more. The chain uses TRBV30 and TRBJ2-3; possibly TRBD1 for D (7 bases). The germline V gene encodes CDR1 GTSNPN and CDR2 SVGIG (reference sequence). This CDR3 is 13 amino acids long. Trimming shortened V by 6 bases and J by 3 bases, and 13 bases separated the two germline ends. The DNA of the CDR3 is TGTGCCTGCTCAGGGGGAGGTACAGATACGCAGTATTTT. Protein: CACSGGGTDTQYF.

A note on this clonotype: No conserved phenylalanine or tryptophan ends this CDR3, so it is likely a read error. The DNA is omitted, as the CDR3 cannot be located on it reliably, and the CDR3 follows TCRdb's listing. The chain links TRBV20-1 to TRBJ1-6. The CDR3 has 16 amino acids, counting both end residues. Germline V CDR1 and CDR2: DFQATT, SNEGSKA (reference sequence). The CDR3 region is CSTWTARSSYNSPVHL.

The CDR3 loop is CASSSPLRGTLTDTQYF. CDR3 DNA: TGTGCCAGCAGTTCACCCTTAAGGGGAACCCTCACAGATACGCAGTATTTT. V is TRBV7-9 and J is TRBJ2-3; possible D gene TRBD1, 5 bases. CDR3 length: 17 amino acids. Germline assignment: CDR1 SEHNR and CDR2 FQNEAQ (reference sequence). Trimming cost V 6 bases and J 2 bases, with 21 bases left between them.

This clonotype appeared a single time. The chain employs TRBV28 and TRBJ2-7; D unresolved. Trimming stripped 5 bases from V and 1 base from J, with 12 bases between. Germline-derived CDR1 and CDR2 are MDHEN and SYDVKM. This CDR3 is 14 amino acids long. CDR3 in DNA: TGTGCCAGCAGTGATCCTCTCCGTTCCTACGAGCAGTACTTC. Translation: CASSDPLRSYEQYF.

This clonotype showed up many times. The J gene is TRBJ2-1, the V gene TRBV7-9; TRBD2 matches 8 bases. The CDR3 extends over 16 amino acids. With 0 bases clipped from V and 7 bases from J, the junction kept 8 bases outside the gene matches. Germline assignment: CDR1 SEHNR and CDR2 FQNEAQ (reference sequence). The CDR3: CASSLAGGTSGNEQFF. The CDR3 bases are TGTGCCAGCAGCTTAGCGGGTGGGACTAGTGGGAATGAGCAGTTCTTC.

V is TRBV11-2 and J is TRBJ1-5; D uncertain. Trimming took 0 bases from V and 6 from J, leaving 9 bases between them. Germline CDR1 is SGHAT and CDR2 is FQNNGV. This CDR3 has 14 amino acids. CDR3 residues: CASSLESVSQPQHF. The DNA for the CDR3 is TGTGCCAGCAGCTTAGAAAGTGTGTCTCAGCCCCAGCATTTT.